The next 10 T cell receptor beta chains were all read from a single sample in a study of technical replicates of blood from a few donors. Method: immunoSEQ multiplex PCR; TCRdb's copy keeps in-frame clones and lacks some. The data show around 100,000 clones, around 96% seen once. What was sequenced was T cells isolated from PBMCs. The receptors here all came from a human donor in good health.

The rearrangement uses TRBV29-1 and TRBJ1-3; D is undetermined. The CDR3 runs 12 residues. Per the germline V gene, CDR1 is SQVTM and CDR2 is ANQGSEA. The V end lost 5 bases, the J end lost 0 bases, and 5 bases lay between the germline ends. This CDR3 reads CSVFLSGNTIYF. The CDR3 DNA reads as TGCAGCGTTTTTCTCTCTGGAAACACCATATATTTT.

The V and J genes are TRBV11-3 and TRBJ2-5, with TRBD2 matching over 10 bases. Per germline, CDR1 SGHNT and CDR2 YENEEA. The length of the CDR3 is 16 residues. J gave up 1 base and V 6 bases, and 8 bases lay outside the gene matches. The CDR3 spells CASSSEWTSGQETQYF. CDR3 bases: TGTGCCAGCAGTTCAGAGTGGACTAGCGGCCAAGAGACCCAGTACTTC.

This clone showed up just a few times. The rearrangement uses TRBV5-6 and TRBJ1-1; possible D gene TRBD1, 5 bases. CDR1 and CDR2 (germline): SGHDT, YYEEEE. The CDR3 totals 13 residues. Trimming shortened V by 0 bases and J by 5 bases, and 8 bases separated the two germline ends. In DNA form, the CDR3 reads TGTGCCAGCAGCTTGGCCAGGGTTACTGAAGCTTTCTTT. Amino acid sequence: CASSLARVTEAFF.

The chain joins TRBV7-3 to TRBJ1-2, with D perhaps TRBD1 (5 bases). The CDR3 is 16 amino acids. The germline gives CDR1 SGHTA, CDR2 FQGTGA. Trimming pared 3 bases from V and 6 bases from J, leaving 20 bases between. The CDR3 loop reads CASSLDPVDKGDGYTF. CDR3 in DNA: TGTGCCAGCAGCTTGGATCCTGTGGACAAAGGGGATGGCTACACCTTC.

The chain employs TRBV4-1 and TRBJ2-7; TRBD1 matches 7 bases. The V gene's germline CDR1 is MGHRA and CDR2 YSYEKL. The CDR3 length is 14 residues. V dropped 4 bases and J dropped 7; count of bases not matched to a gene: 10. For the CDR3, the DNA is TGCGCCAGCAGCCGCTCCGACAGGGTAGATGAGCAGTACTTC. Translating it yields CASSRSDRVDEQYF.

The chain is built from TRBV7-2 and TRBJ1-6; 10 nucleotides line up with TRBD1. The germline gives CDR1 SGHTA, CDR2 FQGNSA. The CDR3 is 16 residues long. V shed 5 bases, J shed 3 bases, and the junction held 4 bases outside the gene matches. CDR3 sequence (DNA): TGTGCCAGCAGCACGCGGACAGGGGGCTATAATTCACCCCTCCACTTT. Translated: CASSTRTGGYNSPLHF.

The rearrangement links TRBV18 to TRBJ1-1, with a possible D match to TRBD1 (6 bases). V lost 1 base, J lost 6 bases, and 18 bases lay in between. In germline, CDR1 is KGHSH, CDR2 LQKENI. The CDR3 has 16 residues. The CDR3 is CASSPLQGTIIPEAFF. CDR3 nucleotide sequence: TGTGCCAGCTCACCACTCCAGGGGACTATCATACCTGAAGCTTTCTTT.

V and J are TRBV9 and TRBJ1-1; D perhaps matches TRBD1 (5 bases). Germline assignment: CDR1 SGDLS and CDR2 YYNGEE. The CDR3 has 12 residues. Trimming removed 3 bases at V and 8 bases at J, with 11 bases between. The DNA of the CDR3 is TGTGCCAGCAGCGGGTCACAGGAGGAAGCTTTCTTT. It encodes CASSGSQEEAFF.

This chain uses TRBV5-1 with TRBJ2-5; 14 bases align to TRBD2. This CDR3 is 17 amino acids long. V lost 0 bases and J lost 4; bases outside the gene matches: 5. Germline V gives CDR1 SGHRS, CDR2 YFSETQ. CDR3 sequence reads: CASSLARGLAGGETQYF. The CDR3 DNA sequence: TGCGCCAGCAGCTTGGCCCGAGGACTAGCGGGAGGAGAGACCCAGTACTTC.

The chain links TRBV27 to TRBJ1-5; unclear D gene. Trimming cost V 5 bases and J 3 bases, with 5 bases left between them. The CDR3 spans 12 residues. In germline, CDR1 is MNHEY, CDR2 SMNVEV (reference sequence). The CDR3 is CASSPYNQPQHF. In DNA form, the CDR3 reads TGTGCCAGCAGTCCCTACAATCAGCCCCAGCATTTT.